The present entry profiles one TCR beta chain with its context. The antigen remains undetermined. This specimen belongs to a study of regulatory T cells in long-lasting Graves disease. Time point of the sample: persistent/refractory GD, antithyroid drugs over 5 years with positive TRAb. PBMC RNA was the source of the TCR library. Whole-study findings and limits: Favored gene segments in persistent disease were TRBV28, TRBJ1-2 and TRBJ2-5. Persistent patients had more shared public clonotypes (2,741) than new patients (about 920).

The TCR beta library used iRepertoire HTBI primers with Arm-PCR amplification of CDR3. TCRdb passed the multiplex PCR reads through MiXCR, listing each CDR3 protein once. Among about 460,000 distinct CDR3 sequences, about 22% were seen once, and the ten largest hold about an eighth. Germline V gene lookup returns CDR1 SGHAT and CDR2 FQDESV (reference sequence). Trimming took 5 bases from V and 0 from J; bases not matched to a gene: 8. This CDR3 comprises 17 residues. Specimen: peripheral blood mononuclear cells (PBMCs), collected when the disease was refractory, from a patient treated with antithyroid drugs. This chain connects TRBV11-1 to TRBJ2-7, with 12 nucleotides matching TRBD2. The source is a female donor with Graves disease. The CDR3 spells CASSVRLAGGSSYEQYF. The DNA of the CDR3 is TGTGCCAGCAGCGTACGCCTAGCGGGGGGGAGCTCCTACGAGCAGTACTTC.